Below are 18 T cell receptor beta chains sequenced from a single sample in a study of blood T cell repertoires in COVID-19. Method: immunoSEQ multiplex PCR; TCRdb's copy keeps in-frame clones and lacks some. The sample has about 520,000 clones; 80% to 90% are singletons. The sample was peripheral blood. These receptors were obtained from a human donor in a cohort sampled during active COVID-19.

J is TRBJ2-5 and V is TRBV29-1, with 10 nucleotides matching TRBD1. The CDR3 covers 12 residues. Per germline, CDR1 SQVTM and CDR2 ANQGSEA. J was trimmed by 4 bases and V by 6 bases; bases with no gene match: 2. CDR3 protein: CSVWTGGETQYF. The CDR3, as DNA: TGCAGCGTATGGACAGGGGGAGAGACCCAGTACTTC.

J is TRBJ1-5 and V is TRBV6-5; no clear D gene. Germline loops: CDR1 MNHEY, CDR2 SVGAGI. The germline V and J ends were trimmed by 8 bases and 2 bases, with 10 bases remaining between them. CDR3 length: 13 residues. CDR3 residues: CASSLFRNQPQHF. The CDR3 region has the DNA TGTGCCAGCTCCCTTTTTCGCAATCAGCCCCAGCATTTT.

The CDR3: CASSLGASVAYEQYF. Written as DNA, the CDR3 is TGTGCCAGCAGCTTAGGGGCCTCCGTGGCCTACGAGCAGTACTTC. The chain recombines TRBV7-2 with TRBJ2-7, with unresolved D. Deletions cut 1 base from V and 2 bases from J, with 12 bases between. Germline CDR1 and CDR2: SGHTA and FQGNSA. The CDR3 loop spans 15 amino acids.

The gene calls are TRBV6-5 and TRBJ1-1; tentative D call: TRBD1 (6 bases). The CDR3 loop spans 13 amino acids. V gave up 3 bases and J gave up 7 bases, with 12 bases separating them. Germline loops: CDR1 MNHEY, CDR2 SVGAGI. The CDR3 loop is CASSYGRGIEAFF. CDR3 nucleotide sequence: TGTGCCAGCAGTTATGGCAGGGGAATTGAAGCTTTCTTT.

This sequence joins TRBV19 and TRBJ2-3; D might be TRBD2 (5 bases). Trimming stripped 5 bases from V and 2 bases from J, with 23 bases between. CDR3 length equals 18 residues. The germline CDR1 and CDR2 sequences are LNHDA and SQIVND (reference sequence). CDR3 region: CASSPMKGLAGITDTQYF. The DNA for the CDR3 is TGTGCCAGTAGTCCCATGAAAGGTTTGGCGGGCATCACAGATACGCAGTATTTT.

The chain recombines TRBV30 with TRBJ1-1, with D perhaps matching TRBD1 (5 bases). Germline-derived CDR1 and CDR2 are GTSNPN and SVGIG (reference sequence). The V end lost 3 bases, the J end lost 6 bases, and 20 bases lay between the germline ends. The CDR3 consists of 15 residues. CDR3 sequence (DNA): TGTGCCTGGAGGGTTTACGGGACTCCGGGGGCTGAAGCTTTCTTT. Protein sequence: CAWRVYGTPGAEAFF. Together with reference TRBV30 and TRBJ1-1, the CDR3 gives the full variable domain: SQTIHQWPATLVQPVGSPLSLECTVEGTSNPNLYWYRQAAGRGLQLLFYSVGIGQISSEVPQNLSASRPQDRQFILSSKKLLLSDSGFYLCAWRVYGTPGAEAFFGQGTRLTVV.

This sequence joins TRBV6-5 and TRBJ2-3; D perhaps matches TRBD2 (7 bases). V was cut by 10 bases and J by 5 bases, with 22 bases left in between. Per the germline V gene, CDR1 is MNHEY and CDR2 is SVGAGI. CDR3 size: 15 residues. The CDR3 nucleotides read TGTGCCATCGAGCGGGACGACGGGGGCGTAGATACGCAGTATTTT. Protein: CAIERDDGGVDTQYF.

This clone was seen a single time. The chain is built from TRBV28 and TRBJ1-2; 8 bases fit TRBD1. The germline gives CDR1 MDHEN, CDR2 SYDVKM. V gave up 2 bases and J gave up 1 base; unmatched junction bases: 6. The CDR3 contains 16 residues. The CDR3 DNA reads TGTGCCAGCAGTTTAGGCGGGACAGGTGTTAACTATGGCTACACCTTC. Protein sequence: CASSLGGTGVNYGYTF.

CDR3 region: CATTPGTASNQPQHF. DNA of the CDR3: TGTGCCACCACACCCGGGACAGCCAGCAATCAGCCCCAGCATTTT. The V gene is TRBV19, the J gene TRBJ1-5; 7 positions agree with TRBD1. The germline V gene has CDR1 LNHDA and CDR2 SQIVND (reference sequence). The length of the CDR3 is 15 residues. J was trimmed by 1 base and V by 10 bases; bases with no gene match: 10.

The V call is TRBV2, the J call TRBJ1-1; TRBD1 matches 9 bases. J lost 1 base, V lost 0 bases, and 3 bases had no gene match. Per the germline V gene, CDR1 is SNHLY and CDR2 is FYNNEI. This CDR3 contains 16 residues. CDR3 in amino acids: CASSEAGTGWNTEAFF. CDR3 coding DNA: TGTGCCAGCAGTGAAGCTGGGACAGGGTGGAACACTGAAGCTTTCTTT.

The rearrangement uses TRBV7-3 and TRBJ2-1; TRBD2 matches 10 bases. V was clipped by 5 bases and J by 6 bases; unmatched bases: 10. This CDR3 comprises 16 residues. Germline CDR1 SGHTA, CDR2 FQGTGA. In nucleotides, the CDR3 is TGTGCCAGCAGCCCCAGCGGGAGGGTCCCTGGCAATGAGCAGTTCTTC. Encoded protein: CASSPSGRVPGNEQFF.

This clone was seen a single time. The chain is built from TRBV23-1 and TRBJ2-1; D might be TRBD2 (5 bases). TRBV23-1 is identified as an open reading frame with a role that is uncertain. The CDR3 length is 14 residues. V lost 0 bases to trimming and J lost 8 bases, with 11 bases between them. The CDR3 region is CASSQSKGEDEQFF. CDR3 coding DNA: TGCGCCAGCAGTCAATCGAAGGGAGAGGATGAGCAGTTCTTC.

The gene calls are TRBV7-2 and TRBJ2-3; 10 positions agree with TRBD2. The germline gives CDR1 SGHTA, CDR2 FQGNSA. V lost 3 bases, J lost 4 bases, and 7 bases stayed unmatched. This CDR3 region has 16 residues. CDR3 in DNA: TGTGCCAGCAGCTTCCCGGGACTAGCGACAGCAGATACGCAGTATTTT. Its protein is CASSFPGLATADTQYF.

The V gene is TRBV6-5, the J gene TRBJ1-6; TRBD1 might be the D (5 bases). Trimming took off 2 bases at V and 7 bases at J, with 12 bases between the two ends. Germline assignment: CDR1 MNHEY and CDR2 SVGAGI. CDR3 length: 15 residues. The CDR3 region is CASSYNGGGNSPLHF. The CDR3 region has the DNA TGTGCCAGCAGTTACAATGGGGGAGGGAATTCACCCCTCCACTTT.

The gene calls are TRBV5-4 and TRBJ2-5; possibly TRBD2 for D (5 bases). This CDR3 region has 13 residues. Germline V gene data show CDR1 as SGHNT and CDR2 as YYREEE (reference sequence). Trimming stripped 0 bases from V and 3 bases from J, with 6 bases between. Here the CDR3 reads CASSLVLEETQYF. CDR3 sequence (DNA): TGTGCCAGCAGCTTGGTACTAGAAGAGACCCAGTACTTC.

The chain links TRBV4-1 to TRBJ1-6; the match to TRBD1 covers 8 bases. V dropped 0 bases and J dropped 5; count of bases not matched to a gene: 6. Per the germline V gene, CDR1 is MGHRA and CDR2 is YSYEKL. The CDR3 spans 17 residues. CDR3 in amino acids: CASSQDGTGANNSPLHF. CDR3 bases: TGCGCCAGCAGCCAAGATGGGACAGGCGCCAATAATTCACCCCTCCACTTT.

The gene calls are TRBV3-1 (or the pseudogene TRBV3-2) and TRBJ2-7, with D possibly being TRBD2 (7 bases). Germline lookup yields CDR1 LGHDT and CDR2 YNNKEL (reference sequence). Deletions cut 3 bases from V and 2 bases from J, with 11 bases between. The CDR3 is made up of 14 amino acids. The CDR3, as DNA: TGTGCCAGCAGCCATAGGGGGGGGCCCTACGAGCAGTACTTC. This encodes CASSHRGGPYEQYF.

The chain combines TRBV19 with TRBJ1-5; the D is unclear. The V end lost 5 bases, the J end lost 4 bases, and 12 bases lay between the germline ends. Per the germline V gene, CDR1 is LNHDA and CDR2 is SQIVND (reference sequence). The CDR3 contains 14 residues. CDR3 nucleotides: TGTGCCAGTAGTGCCCAGGCTGTTAATCAGCCCCAGCATTTT. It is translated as CASSAQAVNQPQHF.